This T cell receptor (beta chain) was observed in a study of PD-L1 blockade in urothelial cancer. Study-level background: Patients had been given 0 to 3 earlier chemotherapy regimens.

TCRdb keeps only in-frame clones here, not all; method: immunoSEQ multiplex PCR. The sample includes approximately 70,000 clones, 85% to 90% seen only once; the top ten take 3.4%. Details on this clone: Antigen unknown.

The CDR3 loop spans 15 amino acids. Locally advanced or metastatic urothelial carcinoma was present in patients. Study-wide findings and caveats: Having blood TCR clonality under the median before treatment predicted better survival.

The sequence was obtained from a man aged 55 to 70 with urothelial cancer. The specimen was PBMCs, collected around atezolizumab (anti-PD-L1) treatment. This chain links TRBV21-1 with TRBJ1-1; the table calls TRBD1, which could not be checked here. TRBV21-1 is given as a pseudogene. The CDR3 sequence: CASSGRAGAKPGAFF. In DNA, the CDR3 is TGTGCCAGCAGCGGGCGGGCAGGGGCTAAGCCGGGCGCTTTCTTT.